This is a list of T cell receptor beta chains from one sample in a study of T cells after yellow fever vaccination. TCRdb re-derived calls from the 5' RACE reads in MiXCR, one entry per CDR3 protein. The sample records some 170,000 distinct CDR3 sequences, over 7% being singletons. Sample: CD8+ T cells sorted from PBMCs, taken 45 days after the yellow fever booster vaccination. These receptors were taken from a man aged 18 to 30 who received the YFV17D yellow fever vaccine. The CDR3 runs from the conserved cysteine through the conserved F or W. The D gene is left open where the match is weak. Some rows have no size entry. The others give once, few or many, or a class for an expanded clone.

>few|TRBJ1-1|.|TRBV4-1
CASSPTGGRGYTEAFF
TGCGCCAGCAGCCCTACGGGCGGAAGAGGTTACACTGAAGCTTTCTTT
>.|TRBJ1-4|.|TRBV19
CASSWAVNEKLFF
TGTGCCAGCTCCTGGGCCGTCAATGAAAAACTGTTTTTT
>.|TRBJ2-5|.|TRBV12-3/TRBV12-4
CASSLGRTQYF
TGTGCCAGCAGTCTAGGCAGGACCCAGTACTTC
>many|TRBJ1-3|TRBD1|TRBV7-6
CASSPRTGDGNTIYF
TGTGCCAGCAGCCCTCGGACAGGGGACGGAAACACCATATATTTT
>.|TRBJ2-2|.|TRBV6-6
CASSFHGPGEWELFF
TGTGCCAGCAGTTTCCACGGACCCGGGGAGTGGGAGCTGTTTTTT
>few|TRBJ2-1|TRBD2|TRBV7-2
CASSGRSGGTPYNEQFF
TGTGCCAGCAGCGGCCGTAGCGGGGGTACCCCGTACAATGAGCAGTTCTTC
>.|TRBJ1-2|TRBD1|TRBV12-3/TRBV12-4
CASSQHRGASGYGYTF
TGTGCCAGCAGCCAACACAGGGGAGCCTCCGGCTATGGCTACACCTTC
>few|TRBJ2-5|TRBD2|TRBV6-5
CASLGTSGVGETQYF
TGTGCCAGCCTGGGGACCAGCGGGGTCGGAGAGACCCAGTACTTC
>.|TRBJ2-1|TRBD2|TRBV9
CASSRLAASYNEQFF
TGTGCCAGCAGCCGACTAGCCGCCAGCTACAATGAGCAGTTCTTC
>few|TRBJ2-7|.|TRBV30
CAWSVHIRGQYF
TGTGCCTGGAGTGTACACATAAGAGGGCAGTACTTC
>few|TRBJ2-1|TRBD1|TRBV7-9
CASSWDRGRFEQFF
TGTGCCAGCAGCTGGGACAGGGGGCGTTTTGAGCAGTTCTTC
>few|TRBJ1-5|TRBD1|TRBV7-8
CASTATLTGGWNQPQHF
TGTGCCAGCACCGCGACCCTTACAGGGGGCTGGAATCAGCCCCAGCATTTT
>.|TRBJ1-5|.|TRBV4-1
CASSQETGTWPQHF
TGCGCCAGCAGCCAAGAAACGGGGACGTGGCCCCAGCATTTT
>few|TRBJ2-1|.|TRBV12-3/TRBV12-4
CASSPNPHSGLMVF
TGTGCCAGCAGTCCAAACCCCCACAGCGGGCTTATGGTCTTC
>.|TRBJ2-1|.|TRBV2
CASRGDYTRSYNEQFF
TGTGCCAGCAGGGGTGACTACACTCGCTCCTACAATGAGCAGTTCTTC
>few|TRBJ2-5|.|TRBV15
CATSSEGMARETQYF
TGTGCCACCAGCAGTGAGGGTATGGCGAGGGAGACCCAGTACTTC